Each of the 5 T cell receptor beta chains below was sequenced from the same sample in a study of CD8 T cells in Susac syndrome. About 0.5 to 1 ug RNA was reverse transcribed with random hexamers. TCRdb itself ran the immunoSEQ multiplex PCR reads through MiXCR, one entry per CDR3 protein. The data contain fewer than 200,000 distinct CDR3 sequences, 91% of them singletons. Sequencing was carried out using CD4+ T cells from PBMCs. The receptors derive from a human donor with Susac syndrome.

The rearrangement joins TRBV10-1 to TRBJ2-7, with D tentatively TRBD2 (6 bases). The CDR3 is made up of 13 amino acids. The germline gives CDR1 WNHNN, CDR2 SYGVQD (reference sequence). Trimming took off 2 bases at V and 6 bases at J, with 11 bases between the two ends. For the CDR3, the DNA is TGCGCCAGCAGTGAGAAGCGGGTATCCGAGCAGTACTTC. As protein: CASSEKRVSEQYF.

The rearrangement joins TRBV4-1 to TRBJ2-1; D uncertain. CDR3 length: 18 residues. Germline V gene sequence: CDR1 MGHRA, CDR2 YSYEKL. V lost 0 bases to trimming and J lost 0 bases, with 15 bases between them. The CDR3 DNA reads TGCGCCAGCAGCCAAGAAAAGTCGGGTCAGAGCTCCTACAATGAGCAGTTCTTC. Its translation is CASSQEKSGQSSYNEQFF.

The rearrangement links TRBV24-1 to TRBJ2-3; 8 bases are a match to TRBD2. V was clipped by 1 base and J by 4 bases; unmatched bases: 3. CDR1 and CDR2 (germline): KGHDR, SFDVKD. The CDR3 extends over 15 amino acids. The DNA of the CDR3 is TGTGCCACCAGTGATTTAGCGGGAGACGCAGATACGCAGTATTTT. Protein sequence: CATSDLAGDADTQYF.

A few counts support this clonotype. This rearrangement joins TRBV28 to TRBJ2-5; 7 bases match TRBD2. V shed 6 bases, J shed 5 bases, and the junction held 6 bases outside the gene matches. Per germline, CDR1 MDHEN and CDR2 SYDVKM. The CDR3 runs 13 residues. This CDR3 is CASRSGGRETQYF. DNA for the CDR3: TGTGCCAGCAGGTCCGGGGGGAGGGAGACCCAGTACTTC.

V gene TRBV4-1 combines with J gene TRBJ1-4, with D uncertain. Trimming removed 1 base at V and 8 bases at J, with 8 bases between. The CDR3 contains 13 residues. In germline, CDR1 is MGHRA, CDR2 YSYEKL. CDR3 residues: CASSQVLTEKLFF. The CDR3 DNA reads TGCGCCAGCAGCCAAGTCTTGACCGAAAAACTGTTTTTT.